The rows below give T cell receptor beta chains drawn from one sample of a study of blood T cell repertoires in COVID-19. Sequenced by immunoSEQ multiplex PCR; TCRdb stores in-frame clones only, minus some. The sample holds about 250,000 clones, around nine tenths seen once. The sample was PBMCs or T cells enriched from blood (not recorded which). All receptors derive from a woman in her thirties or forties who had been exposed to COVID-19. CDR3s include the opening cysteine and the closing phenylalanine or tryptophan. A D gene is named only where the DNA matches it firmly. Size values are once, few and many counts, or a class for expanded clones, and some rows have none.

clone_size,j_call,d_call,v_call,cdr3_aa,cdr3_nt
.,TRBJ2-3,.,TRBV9,CASSVSGSSTDTQYF,TGTGCCAGCAGCGTGTCAGGGTCTAGCACAGATACGCAGTATTTT
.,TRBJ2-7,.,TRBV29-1,CSVGQGPYYEQYF,TGCAGCGTTGGGCAGGGCCCCTACTACGAGCAGTACTTC
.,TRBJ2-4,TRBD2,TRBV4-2,CASSQDFSSGWDIQYF,TGTGCCAGCAGCCAAGATTTTAGTAGCGGGTGGGACATTCAGTACTTC
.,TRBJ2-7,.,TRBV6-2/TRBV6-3,CASSYAQIPYEQYF,TGTGCCAGCAGTTACGCACAGATACCCTACGAGCAGTACTTC
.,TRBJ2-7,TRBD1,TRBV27,CASSYSTGARIYEQYF,TGTGCCAGCAGTTATAGTACAGGGGCGCGAATCTACGAGCAGTACTTC
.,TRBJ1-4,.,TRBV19,CASSYGVGRKLFF,TGTGCCAGCAGTTACGGGGTAGGGAGAAAACTGTTTTTT
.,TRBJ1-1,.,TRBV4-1,CASSPTPKAALEAFF,TGCGCCAGCAGCCCGACCCCCAAGGCAGCGCTTGAAGCTTTCTTT
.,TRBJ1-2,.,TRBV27,CASSIRADYGYTF,TGTGCCAGCAGTATCAGGGCCGACTATGGCTACACCTTC
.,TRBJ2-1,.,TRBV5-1,CASSFGTEQFF,TGCGCCAGCAGCTTCGGGACAGAGCAGTTCTTC
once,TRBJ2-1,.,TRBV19,CASSIGGNNEQFF,TGTGCCAGTAGTATAGGAGGAAACAATGAGCAGTTCTTC
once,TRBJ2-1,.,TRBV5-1,CASTSRMRGATYNEQFF,TGCGCCAGCACCTCCCGGATGCGGGGAGCTACTTACAATGAGCAGTTCTTC
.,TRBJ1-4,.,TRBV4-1,CASSQGQGLDNEKLFF,TGCGCCAGCAGCCAAGGGCAGGGCTTGGATAATGAAAAACTGTTTTTT
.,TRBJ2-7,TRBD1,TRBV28,CASTKGQGILYEQYF,TGTGCCAGCACCAAGGGACAGGGCATCCTGTACGAGCAGTACTTC
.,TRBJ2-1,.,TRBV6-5,CASSYGQSNEQFF,TGTGCCAGCAGTTACGGACAGTCCAATGAGCAGTTCTTC
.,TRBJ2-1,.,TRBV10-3,CAISESWVSESNEQFF,TGTGCCATCAGTGAGTCTTGGGTTAGCGAGAGCAATGAGCAGTTCTTC
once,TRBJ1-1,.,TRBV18,CASVGGTNTEAFF,TGTGCCAGCGTGGGGGGGACGAACACTGAAGCTTTCTTT
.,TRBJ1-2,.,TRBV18,CASSLIDSRMGYGYTF,TGTGCCAGCTCACTGATCGACAGCCGGATGGGCTATGGCTACACCTTC